These 32 T cell receptor beta chains came from one sample sequenced in a study of blood T cell repertoires in COVID-19. The assay was immunoSEQ multiplex PCR, and TCRdb's table has in-frame clones only and misses some. The sample lists under 500,000 clones, 80% to 90% occurring once. The specimen sequenced was peripheral blood. Receptors originate from a woman between 25 and 40 years old with acute or convalescent COVID-19.

The J gene is TRBJ1-1, the V gene TRBV5-4; TRBD1 is a possible D gene (5 bases). This CDR3 region has 13 residues. V was cut by 4 bases and J by 5 bases, with 12 bases left in between. Germline CDR1 is SGHNT and CDR2 is YYREEE (reference sequence). Here the CDR3 reads CASSPKGKTEAFF. Written as DNA, the CDR3 is TGTGCCAGCAGCCCGAAGGGGAAGACTGAAGCTTTCTTT.

This clone was seen a single time. The V and J genes are TRBV9 and TRBJ1-1; D possibly corresponds to TRBD1 (5 bases). Trimming took off 4 bases at V and 0 bases at J, with 10 bases between the two ends. CDR1 SGDLS and CDR2 YYNGEE come from the germline V gene. This CDR3 is built from 14 residues. In DNA, the CDR3 is TGTGCCAGCAGCTCGGGACTGATGAACACTGAAGCTTTCTTT. It encodes CASSSGLMNTEAFF. The full variable domain, completed using reference TRBV9 and TRBJ1-1, is DSGVTQTPKHLITATGQRVTLRCSPRSGDLSVYWYQQSLDQGLQFLIQYYNGEERAKGNILERFSAQQFPDLHSELNLSSLELGDSALYFCASSSGLMNTEAFFGQGTRLTVV.

The chain links TRBV28 to TRBJ1-2, with D perhaps matching TRBD1 (6 bases). Germline values: CDR1 MDHEN, CDR2 SYDVKM. Trimming took 5 bases from V and 3 from J, leaving 10 bases between them. The CDR3 consists of 13 residues. The CDR3: CASSRRGYYGYTF. In nucleotides, the CDR3 is TGTGCCAGCAGTCGCAGGGGTTACTATGGCTACACCTTC.

V usage is TRBV5-4 and J usage is TRBJ2-7; 9 bases are a match to TRBD1. Looked up from germline, CDR1 is SGHNT and CDR2 is YYREEE (reference sequence). The CDR3 is 15 amino acids. With 4 bases clipped from V and 1 base from J, the junction kept 6 bases outside the gene matches. The CDR3 loop reads CASSPRTGDSYEQYF. The CDR3 DNA reads TGTGCCAGCAGCCCAAGGACAGGGGATTCCTACGAGCAGTACTTC.

This chain links TRBV19 with TRBJ2-3; 7 bases are a match to TRBD2. CDR1 and CDR2 from the germline V gene are LNHDA and SQIVND (reference sequence). The V segment lost 7 bases and the J segment 0 bases; nucleotides outside the gene matches: 10. The CDR3 totals 16 residues. The CDR3 here is CASTGGMGWSTDTQYF. The CDR3 DNA reads TGTGCCAGTACCGGGGGGATGGGGTGGAGCACAGATACGCAGTATTTT.

The chain links TRBV20-1 to TRBJ1-2; D is undetermined. Germline V gene data show CDR1 as DFQATT and CDR2 as SNEGSKA (reference sequence). V lost 3 bases to trimming and J lost 3 bases, with 8 bases between them. The CDR3 covers 12 residues. The CDR3 DNA is TGCAGTGCTAGTCCGTCTTACTATGGCTACACCTTC. Its translation: CSASPSYYGYTF.

This clone has a single count. The CDR3 loop is CASSLQGMAFF. CDR3 coding DNA: TGTGCCAGCAGCTTGCAGGGTATGGCTTTCTTT. The chain combines TRBV5-4 with TRBJ1-1; tentative D call: TRBD1 (5 bases). V was pared by 1 base and J by 11 bases, with 9 bases between. CDR1 is SGHNT and CDR2 is YYREEE in the germline V gene (reference sequence). CDR3 length equals 11 residues.

The gene calls are TRBV15 and TRBJ1-5; no firm D call. The V gene lost 0 bases and the J gene lost 3 bases, with 15 bases spanning the gap. The germline gives CDR1 LNHNV, CDR2 YYDKDF (reference sequence). The CDR3 has 17 amino acids. The CDR3 spells CATSRDRGEGVNQPQHF. CDR3 DNA sequence: TGTGCCACCAGCAGAGATCGTGGAGAGGGAGTCAATCAGCCCCAGCATTTT.

The chain uses TRBV6-5 and TRBJ2-7; 9 bases fit TRBD1. This CDR3 is built from 15 residues. J lost 0 bases, V lost 4 bases, and 4 bases had no gene match. Germline lookup yields CDR1 MNHEY and CDR2 SVGAGI. CDR3 nucleotides: TGTGCCAGCAGTTTTTCGGGACAGGGCTCCTACGAGCAGTACTTC. This sequence encodes CASSFSGQGSYEQYF.

The genes are TRBV6-5 and TRBJ1-1; D not resolved. Trimming stripped 6 bases from V and 8 bases from J, with 19 bases between. CDR3 size: 14 residues. In germline, CDR1 is MNHEY, CDR2 SVGAGI. CDR3: CASSSGSTTLEAFF. Written as DNA, the CDR3 is TGTGCCAGCAGCTCGGGGTCTACAACCCTCGAAGCTTTCTTT.

The J gene is TRBJ2-2, the V gene TRBV9; TRBD2 matches at 8 bases. The CDR3 sequence is 16 residues long. V gave up 3 bases and J gave up 5 bases; unmatched junction bases: 9. From germline, CDR1 is SGDLS and CDR2 YYNGEE. CDR3 sequence: CASSEISSGGTGELFF. CDR3 nucleotides: TGTGCCAGCAGCGAGATTAGTTCGGGGGGGACCGGGGAGCTGTTTTTT. Full variable domain (missing parts from reference TRBV9 and TRBJ2-2): DSGVTQTPKHLITATGQRVTLRCSPRSGDLSVYWYQQSLDQGLQFLIQYYNGEERAKGNILERFSAQQFPDLHSELNLSSLELGDSALYFCASSEISSGGTGELFFGEGSRLTVL.

The chain joins TRBV24-1 to TRBJ2-3; 7 nucleotides agree with TRBD2. The CDR3 consists of 13 residues. The J segment lost 6 bases and the V segment lost 4 bases, leaving 3 bases of the junction unmatched. CDR1 is KGHDR and CDR2 is SFDVKD in the germline V gene. CDR3 bases: TGTGCCACCAGTGACCATAGCGGGGATACGCAGTATTTT. This encodes CATSDHSGDTQYF.

The chain links TRBV10-1 to TRBJ1-2; 7 bases are shared with TRBD1. Per the germline V gene, CDR1 is WNHNN and CDR2 is SYGVQD (reference sequence). This CDR3 has 17 residues. Trimming cost V 7 bases and J 2 bases; bases outside gene matches: 16. The chain's CDR3 is CASTDRVLKQGNYGYTF. The CDR3 DNA reads TGCGCCAGCACCGACCGGGTCCTAAAACAGGGGAACTATGGCTACACCTTC.

This chain joins TRBV20-1 and TRBJ2-7; D unclear. The CDR3 is 11 residues long. Germline V gives CDR1 DFQATT, CDR2 SNEGSKA (reference sequence). The V gene lost 2 bases and the J gene lost 6 bases, with 8 bases spanning the gap. The CDR3 spells CSARLVSEQYF. CDR3 sequence (DNA): TGCAGTGCTAGATTAGTATCCGAGCAGTACTTC.

This chain joins TRBV19 and TRBJ1-5, with TRBD1 matching over 9 bases. V was clipped by 5 bases and J by 7 bases; unmatched bases: 6. The CDR3 has 14 amino acids. In germline, CDR1 is LNHDA, CDR2 SQIVND (reference sequence). CDR3 sequence: CASSEDRGGQPQHF. The CDR3 nucleotides are TGTGCCAGTAGTGAGGACAGGGGAGGGCAGCCCCAGCATTTT. Using reference TRBV19 and TRBJ1-5 for the parts outside the CDR3, the full variable domain is DGGITQSPKYLFRKEGQNVTLSCEQNLNHDAMYWYRQDPGQGLRLIYYSQIVNDFQKGDIAEGYSVSREKKESFPLTVTSAQKNPTAFYLCASSEDRGGQPQHFGDGTRLSIL.

The genes are TRBV20-1 and TRBJ1-2; D ambiguous. Germline CDR1 DFQATT, CDR2 SNEGSKA (reference sequence). Trimming cost V 0 bases and J 8 bases, with 7 bases left between them. This CDR3 has 11 residues. The CDR3 protein is CSARDDSGYTF. Here the CDR3 DNA reads TGCAGTGCTAGAGATGATAGCGGCTACACCTTC.

The chain links TRBV3-1 (or the pseudogene TRBV3-2) to TRBJ2-2; 9 nucleotides match TRBD1. Trimming at V came to 4 bases and at J to 4 bases, leaving 19 bases not matched to a gene. The CDR3 runs to 20 residues. Germline assignment: CDR1 LGHDT and CDR2 YNNKEL (reference sequence). Here the CDR3 reads CASSPPLPYWGTGSTGELFF. Written as DNA, the CDR3 is TGTGCCAGCAGCCCCCCGTTACCGTATTGGGGGACAGGGAGCACCGGGGAGCTGTTTTTT.

The chain links TRBV13 to TRBJ2-3; D unclear. CDR3 length: 17 residues. CDR1 and CDR2 (germline): PRHDT, FYEKMQ (reference sequence). The V end lost 2 bases, the J end lost 1 base, and 16 bases lay between the germline ends. The CDR3 DNA follows: TGTGCCAGCAGCTTAAACATCGGTGGAGAAGGCACAGATACGCAGTATTTT. Amino acid sequence: CASSLNIGGEGTDTQYF.

The chain carries TRBV19 and TRBJ1-5; 9 nucleotides agree with TRBD1. V trimming: 5 bases; J trimming: 9 bases; junction bases outside the gene matches: 11. Germline V lookup: CDR1 LNHDA, CDR2 SQIVND (reference sequence). This CDR3 region has 15 residues. The CDR3 here is CASSSSGTGISPQHF. Here the CDR3 DNA reads TGTGCCAGTAGTTCCTCCGGGACAGGGATTTCGCCCCAGCATTTT.

The gene calls are TRBV5-1 and TRBJ1-2; no reliable D call. CDR1 is SGHRS, CDR2 YFSETQ, per germline. Trimming pared 4 bases from V and 0 bases from J, leaving 7 bases between. The CDR3 extends over 13 amino acids. CDR3 sequence: CASSLGSNYGYTF. The CDR3 nucleotides read TGCGCCAGCAGCCTCGGTTCTAACTATGGCTACACCTTC. Filled out from reference TRBV5-1 and TRBJ1-2, the complete variable domain reads KAGVTQTPRYLIKTRGQQVTLSCSPISGHRSVSWYQQTPGQGLQFLFEYFSETQRNKGNFPGRFSGRQFSNSRSEMNVSTLELGDSALYLCASSLGSNYGYTFGSGTRLTVV.

This clone showed up just a few times. V gene TRBV7-2 combines with J gene TRBJ2-5, with TRBD2 matching 9 bases. Germline V CDR1 and CDR2: SGHTA, FQGNSA. The CDR3 is 17 residues long. V lost 5 bases, J lost 1 base, and 11 bases stayed unmatched. The CDR3 reads CASSPWRGGGPQETQYF. The CDR3 bases are TGTGCCAGCAGCCCCTGGCGGGGGGGCGGACCCCAAGAGACCCAGTACTTC.

The chain carries TRBV15 and TRBJ1-4; tentative D call: TRBD1 (5 bases). V was shortened by 1 base and J by 1 base, with 7 bases between the two germline ends. Germline V gene lookup returns CDR1 LNHNV and CDR2 YYDKDF (reference sequence). This CDR3 has 15 residues. The CDR3 is CATSRVQGTNEKLFF. The CDR3 DNA reads as TGTGCCACCAGCAGAGTCCAGGGAACTAATGAAAAACTGTTTTTT.

In DNA, the CDR3 is TGTGCCAGCAGTTACCGACCTTCGGGGGGAGTCCGGGGCTACACCTTC. This sequence encodes CASSYRPSGGVRGYTF. The chain recombines TRBV6-5 with TRBJ1-2, with D possibly matching TRBD1 (5 bases). CDR1 MNHEY and CDR2 SVGAGI come from the germline V gene. There are 16 residues in the CDR3. Trimming shortened V by 2 bases and J by 8 bases, and 21 bases separated the two germline ends.

The chain combines TRBV6-5 with TRBJ2-7; D is perhaps TRBD1 (6 bases). This CDR3 is built from 14 residues. Per the germline V gene, CDR1 is MNHEY and CDR2 is SVGAGI. V lost 5 bases, J lost 3 bases, and 14 bases lay in between. The CDR3 reads CASSKDSRSYEQYF. CDR3 nucleotides: TGTGCCAGCAGTAAGGACAGTAGAAGCTACGAGCAGTACTTC.

The chain joins TRBV9 to TRBJ1-2, with D perhaps matching TRBD1 (5 bases). Trimming stripped 2 bases from V and 0 bases from J, with 11 bases between. This CDR3 has 15 amino acids. From germline, CDR1 is SGDLS and CDR2 YYNGEE. The CDR3 nucleotides are TGTGCCAGCAGCGTGACAGTAACTCCTAACTATGGCTACACCTTC. Translated, it gives CASSVTVTPNYGYTF.

V gene TRBV5-5 combines with J gene TRBJ2-7; 9 bases are shared with TRBD2. With V trimmed by 1 base and J by 5 bases, 7 bases remained unmatched. Germline CDR1 reads SGHKS; CDR2 reads YYEKEE (reference sequence). This CDR3 has 15 amino acids. This chain's CDR3 is CASSLILAGMDEQYF. DNA of the CDR3: TGTGCCAGCAGCTTGATTCTAGCGGGGATGGACGAGCAGTACTTC.

Here the CDR3 DNA reads TGTGCCAGCAGCTTAACCCCAGGGGTAGGGGCCAACGTCCTGACTTTC. The encoded protein is CASSLTPGVGANVLTF. This chain links TRBV7-3 with TRBJ2-6; the D gene is possibly TRBD1 (6 bases). V was clipped by 0 bases and J by 4 bases, with 10 bases between them. The CDR3 sequence is 16 residues long. Germline CDR1 and CDR2: SGHTA and FQGTGA. Together with reference TRBV7-3 and TRBJ2-6, the CDR3 gives the full variable domain: GAGVSQTPSNKVTEKGKYVELRCDPISGHTALYWYRQSLGQGPEFLIYFQGTGAADDSGLPNDRFFAVRPEGSVSTLKIQRTERGDSAVYLCASSLTPGVGANVLTFGAGSRLTVL.

The chain links TRBV11-2 to TRBJ2-4; the match to TRBD2 covers 10 bases. Germline CDR1 reads SGHAT; CDR2 reads FQNNGV. With 0 bases clipped from V and 7 bases from J, the junction kept 6 bases outside the gene matches. The CDR3 covers 16 residues. The CDR3 loop is CASSLDPSGGWNIQYF. Written as DNA, the CDR3 is TGTGCCAGCAGCTTAGACCCTAGCGGGGGTTGGAACATTCAGTACTTC.

The chain uses TRBV7-9 and TRBJ1-3; TRBD1 matches at 9 bases. The length of the CDR3 is 15 residues. V lost 5 bases and J lost 8; bases outside the gene matches: 10. Germline V gene lookup returns CDR1 SEHNR and CDR2 FQNEAQ (reference sequence). CDR3 sequence reads: CASSKPGQGVHTIYF. In DNA form, the CDR3 reads TGTGCCAGCAGCAAACCGGGACAGGGTGTTCACACCATATATTTT.

This chain uses TRBV4-1 with TRBJ1-2, with D maybe TRBD1 (6 bases). Germline V gene sequence: CDR1 MGHRA, CDR2 YSYEKL. V was clipped by 4 bases and J by 2 bases, with 26 bases between them. CDR3 size: 19 residues. CDR3 in DNA: TGCGCCAGCAGCCTCAGTTGGGGGCGGGGGGGTGAGTGGAACTATGGCTACACCTTC. This codes for CASSLSWGRGGEWNYGYTF.

The CDR3 nucleotides are TGTGCCACCGCCAGACTAGCGGGGGCCCACGAGCAGTACTTC. It translates to CATARLAGAHEQYF. The chain carries TRBV6-5 and TRBJ2-7, with 12 bases aligning to TRBD2. Germline lookup yields CDR1 MNHEY and CDR2 SVGAGI. J was trimmed by 5 bases and V by 10 bases; bases with no gene match: 9. This CDR3 region has 14 residues.

This clone was observed a single time. V and J are TRBV30 and TRBJ1-2; a weak D match, TRBD1 (6 bases). Deletions cut 4 bases from V and 4 bases from J, with 7 bases between. The CDR3 sequence is 11 residues long. The V gene's germline CDR1 is GTSNPN and CDR2 SVGIG (reference sequence). Here the CDR3 DNA reads TGTGCCTGGACGGACAGCTATGGCTACACCTTC. As protein: CAWTDSYGYTF.